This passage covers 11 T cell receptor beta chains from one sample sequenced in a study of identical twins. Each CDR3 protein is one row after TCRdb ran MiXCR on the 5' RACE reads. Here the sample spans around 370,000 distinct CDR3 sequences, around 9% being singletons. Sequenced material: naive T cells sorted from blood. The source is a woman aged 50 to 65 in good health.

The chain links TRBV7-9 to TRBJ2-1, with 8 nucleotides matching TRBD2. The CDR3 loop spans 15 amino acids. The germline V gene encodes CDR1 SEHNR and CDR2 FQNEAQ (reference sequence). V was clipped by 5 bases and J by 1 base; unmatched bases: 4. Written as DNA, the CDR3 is TGTGCCAGCAGCGTCCAGCGGGAGTCCTACAATGAGCAGTTCTTC. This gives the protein CASSVQRESYNEQFF.

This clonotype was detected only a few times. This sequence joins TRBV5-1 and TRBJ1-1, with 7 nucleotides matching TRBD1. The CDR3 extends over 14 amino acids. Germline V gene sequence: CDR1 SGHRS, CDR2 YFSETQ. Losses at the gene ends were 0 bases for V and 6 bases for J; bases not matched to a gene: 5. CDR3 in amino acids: CASSLVRGVPEAFF. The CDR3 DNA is TGCGCCAGCAGCTTGGTCAGGGGGGTACCTGAAGCTTTCTTT.

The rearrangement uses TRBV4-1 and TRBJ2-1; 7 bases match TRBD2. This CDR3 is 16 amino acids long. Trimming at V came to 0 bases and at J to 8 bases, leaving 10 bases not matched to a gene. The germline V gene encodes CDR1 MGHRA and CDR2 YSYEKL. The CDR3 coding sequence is TGCGCCAGCAGCCAAGAGAGCGGGGATTCCGGAGATGAGCAGTTCTTC. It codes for CASSQESGDSGDEQFF.

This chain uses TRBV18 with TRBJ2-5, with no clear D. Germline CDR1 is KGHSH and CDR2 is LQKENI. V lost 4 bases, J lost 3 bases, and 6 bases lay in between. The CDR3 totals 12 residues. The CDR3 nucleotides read TGTGCCAGCTCACTATTTGAAGAGACCCAGTACTTC. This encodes CASSLFEETQYF. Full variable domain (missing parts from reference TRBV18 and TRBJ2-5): NAGVMQNPRHLVRRRGQEARLRCSPMKGHSHVYWYRQLPEEGLKFMVYLQKENIIDESGMPKERFSAEFPKEGPSILRIQQVVRGDSAAYFCASSLFEETQYFGPGTRLLVL.

This chain's CDR3 is CASSLLQGSGELFF. Here the CDR3 DNA reads TGTGCCAGCAGCCTCCTACAGGGCAGCGGGGAGCTGTTTTTT. This chain uses TRBV3-1 with TRBJ2-2; D perhaps matches TRBD1 (6 bases). CDR1 is LGHDT, CDR2 YNNKEL, per germline (reference sequence). Trimming removed 4 bases at V and 7 bases at J, with 13 bases between. There are 14 residues in the CDR3.

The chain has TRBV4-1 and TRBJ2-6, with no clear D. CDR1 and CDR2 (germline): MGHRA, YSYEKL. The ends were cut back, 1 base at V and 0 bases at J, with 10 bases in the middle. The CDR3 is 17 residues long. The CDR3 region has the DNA TGCGCCAGCAGCCAAGGGAGTGCTAGCTCTGGGGCCAACGTCCTGACTTTC. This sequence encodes CASSQGSASSGANVLTF.

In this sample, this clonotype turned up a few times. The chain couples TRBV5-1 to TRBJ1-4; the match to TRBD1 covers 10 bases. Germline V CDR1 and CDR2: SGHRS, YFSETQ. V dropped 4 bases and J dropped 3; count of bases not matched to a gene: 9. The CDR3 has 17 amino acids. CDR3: CASSPNDRGRANEKLFF. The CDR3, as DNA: TGCGCCAGCAGCCCTAACGACAGGGGGCGAGCTAATGAAAAACTGTTTTTT.

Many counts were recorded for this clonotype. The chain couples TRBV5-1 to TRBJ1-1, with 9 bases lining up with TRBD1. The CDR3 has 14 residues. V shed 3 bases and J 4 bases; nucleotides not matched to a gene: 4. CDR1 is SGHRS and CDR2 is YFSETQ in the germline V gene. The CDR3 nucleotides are TGCGCCAGCAGCTGGACGACAGGGGGCACTGAAGCTTTCTTT. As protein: CASSWTTGGTEAFF.

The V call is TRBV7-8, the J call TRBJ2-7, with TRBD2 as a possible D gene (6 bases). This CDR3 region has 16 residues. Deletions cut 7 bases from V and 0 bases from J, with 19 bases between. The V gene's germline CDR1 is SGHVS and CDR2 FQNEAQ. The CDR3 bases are TGTGCCAGCACCCCATCACCGGGACTTAGCTCCTACGAGCAGTACGTC. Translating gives CASTPSPGLSSYEQYV.

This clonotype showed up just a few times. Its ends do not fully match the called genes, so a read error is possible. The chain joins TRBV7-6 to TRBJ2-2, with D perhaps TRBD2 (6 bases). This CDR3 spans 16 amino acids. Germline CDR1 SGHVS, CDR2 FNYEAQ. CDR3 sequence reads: CASTPTTGGNAGELFF. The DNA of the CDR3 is TGTGCCAGCACTCCAACGACTGGGGGGAACGCCGGGGAGCTGTTTTTT. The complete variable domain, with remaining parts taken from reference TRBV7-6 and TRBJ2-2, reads GAGVSQSPRYKVTKRGQDVALRCDPISGHVSLYWYRQALGQGPEFLTYFNYEAQQDKSGLPNDRFSAERPEGSISTLTIQRTEQRDSAMYRCASTPTTGGNAGELFFGEGSRLTVL.

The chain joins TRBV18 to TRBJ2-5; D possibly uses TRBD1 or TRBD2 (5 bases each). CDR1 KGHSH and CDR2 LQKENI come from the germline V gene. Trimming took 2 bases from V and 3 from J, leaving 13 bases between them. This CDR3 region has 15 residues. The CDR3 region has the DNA TGTGCCAGCTCACCAGGAGGCAGGGTAAAAGAGACCCAGTACTTC. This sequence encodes CASSPGGRVKETQYF.